The following is a TCR beta chain sequence with its context. This sample was included in a study of blood T cell repertoires in COVID-19. Germline V gene lookup returns CDR1 MNHEY and CDR2 SVGAGI. The V segment lost 3 bases and the J segment 7 bases; nucleotides outside the gene matches: 3. The CDR3 contains 15 residues. Libraries were prepared by immunoSEQ multiplex PCR; TCRdb keeps only in-frame clonotypes and omits some of them. The sample has around 100,000 clones, about 80% seen once. This receptor was identified in a man aged 65 to 85 with active or convalescent COVID-19. The sample taken for sequencing was peripheral blood. The rearrangement links TRBV6-5 to TRBJ1-6, with 10 bases aligning to TRBD1. The CDR3 reads CASSYGQGGNSPLHF. DNA of the CDR3: TGTGCCAGCAGTTATGGACAGGGGGGGAATTCACCCCTCCACTTT.